This T cell receptor (beta chain) is drawn from a study of blood T cell repertoires in COVID-19. Overall study: COVID-19 samples from acute and convalescent phases originated in the United States, Italy and Spain. The analysed material was cDNA or gDNA that came from T cells, B-cell-depleted T cells, or PBMCs.

Categorization into cohorts depended on clinical history that participants reported. The CDR3 has 18 residues. The V end lost 5 bases, the J end lost 2 bases, and 23 bases lay between the germline ends. Germline CDR1 MNHEY, CDR2 SMNVEV (reference sequence). Profiled with immunoSEQ multiplex PCR; TCRdb holds only in-frame clones, not every one. The sample records under 200,000 clones, roughly 80% being singletons. This TCR came from a woman in her sixties with acute COVID-19. The sequencing sample was made of PBMCs or T cells enriched from blood (not recorded which). The J gene is TRBJ2-3, the V gene TRBV27, with D hard to call. In DNA form, the CDR3 reads TGTGCCAGCAGTCCCAGATATCGGGTCCGCAGAACCACAGATACGCAGTATTTT. Encoded protein: CASSPRYRVRRTTDTQYF.